This T cell receptor (beta chain) derives from a study of identical twins. Regarding the study as a whole: Interpretation of the results relied on cross-sectional statistical analysis and not on following the same donors. There is a chance that invariant MAIT and iNKT cells partially muddied zero-insertion analyses.

The V gene's germline CDR1 is LGHNA and CDR2 YSLEER. The CDR3 totals 17 residues. The V end lost 0 bases, the J end lost 5 bases, and 17 bases lay between the germline ends. For this clonotype: Antigen: not known. With a much larger clone just one base away, this may be a read error.

It was template switching that added a universal primer site, and there were unique molecular identifiers on the cDNA. Each CDR3 protein gets one entry after TCRdb re-called the 5' RACE reads with MiXCR. The sample includes 270,000 or so distinct CDR3 sequences, about 8.3% of them seen just once. These records were also assigned to another study, of yellow fever vaccine responses in identical twins.

This receptor was taken from a woman aged 18-29 years in good health. The chain couples TRBV4-3 to TRBJ2-1, with D possibly TRBD2 on 7 matching bases. Sample: CD8+ T cells sorted from blood. CDR3 loop: CASSQDRGGPIHNEQFF. The CDR3 DNA sequence: TGCGCCAGCAGCCAAGATAGGGGGGGGCCTATCCACAATGAGCAGTTCTTC.